This T cell receptor (beta chain) originates from a study of blood T cell repertoires in COVID-19 (TCRdb year 2020). General notes on the study: Samples from collaborators originated in the United States, Italy and Spain and spanned both the acute and convalescent phases of COVID-19. The samples were drawn from the first 160 participants of the ongoing ImmuneRACE study and from 1,254 subjects provided by 6 global collaborators. Sample metadata almost always included a de-identified subject ID, COVID-19 status, age in years and sex. The dataset comprised deeply sampled blood TCRbeta repertoires from subjects exposed to, actively infected with, or recovered from COVID-19. The prospective study material was composed of cDNA or gDNA derived from T cells, B-cell-depleted T cells, or PBMCs. The repertoires were made available in a free public database intended to serve as a resource for research on the immune response to SARS-CoV-2. Where HLA class I and class II types were available, the types were taken from metadata supplied by the sample provider, not from assay-based typing.

The collaborating institutions used their own protocols to collect whole blood in K2EDTA tubes. Collaborator samples were shipped for TCRbeta analysis as frozen whole blood, isolated PBMCs, or DNA extracted from either sample type. Findings and caveats that apply to the study as a whole: Clinical and demographic metadata were provided uncurated, with the amount varying by source and participant.

Comment on this clone: The antigen it recognizes is unknown. No clone much larger than this one lies a single base away; base qualities are absent.

TCRbeta CDR3 regions were amplified from genomic DNA using the immunoSEQ Assay, a bias-controlled multiplex PCR. The source study handled its data this way. The number of nucleated cells in each sample was estimated by amplification of reference gene primers within the assay. To quantify the absolute abundance of each unique TCRbeta CDR3 rearrangement, sequence reads were collapsed and filtered. For each sample, productive Simpson clonality was calculated by taking the square root of Simpson's diversity index across productive rearrangements. Here the immuneACCESS table is served through TCRdb, limited to in-frame sequences with V and J called. Missing clones are a known gap in these copies; in checked studies unresolved V genes cover under half, and the rest lacks a known reason. V and J calls and clone size are copied from that table; D and trimming were computed from the DNA. For this sample there are about 81,000 clones; 84% appear just once. Of the sample, roughly 14% falls within the top ten clones.

The CDR3 has 15 amino acids, counting the end cysteine and phenylalanine. The only DNA kept is the CDR3, 45 bases in frame from the first base. The junction shows trimming of 6 bases on V and 4 bases on J, and the gene matches do not reach 7 bases of it. Looking up the germline V gene (reference sequence) yields CDR1 LNHDA and CDR2 SQIVND. Sequenced sample: peripheral blood. Recombination linked TRBV19 to TRBJ1-1; 11 bases in the junction line up with TRBD1. This TCR was recovered from a human donor in a cohort sampled during active COVID-19. CDR3 loop: CASSRDRGLGTEAFF. In nucleotide form, the sequence is TGTGCCAGTAGCCGGGACAGGGGGTTGGGCACTGAAGCTTTCTTT.